The source of this T cell receptor beta chain is a study of cytomegalovirus exposure and HLA in healthy donors. General observations from the study: In a later analysis, V- and J-gene trimming of beta chains associated with a DCLRE1C missense variant, replicated independently. Common viral pathogens (according to a later analysis) appeared linked to several of the most significant clusters.

The CDR3 spans 15 residues. The V gene lost 0 bases and the J gene lost 3 bases, with 8 bases spanning the gap. CDR1 and CDR2 (germline): MNHEY, SVGAGI. Worth noting for this clone: What it recognizes is unknown.

PCR primers comprised 60 Vbeta and 13 Jbeta primers. The assay was immunoSEQ multiplex PCR, and TCRdb's table has in-frame clones only and misses some. The sample has approximately 51,000 clones, approximately 68% seen once. V and J are TRBV6-5 and TRBJ1-4; no definite D call. The clonotype originates from a man under 40 in good health and CMV-seronegative. Source material: PBMCs. DNA of the CDR3: TGTGCCAGCAGTTACTCGGCGGTGGCTAATGAAAAACTGTTTTTT. Its protein is CASSYSAVANEKLFF.